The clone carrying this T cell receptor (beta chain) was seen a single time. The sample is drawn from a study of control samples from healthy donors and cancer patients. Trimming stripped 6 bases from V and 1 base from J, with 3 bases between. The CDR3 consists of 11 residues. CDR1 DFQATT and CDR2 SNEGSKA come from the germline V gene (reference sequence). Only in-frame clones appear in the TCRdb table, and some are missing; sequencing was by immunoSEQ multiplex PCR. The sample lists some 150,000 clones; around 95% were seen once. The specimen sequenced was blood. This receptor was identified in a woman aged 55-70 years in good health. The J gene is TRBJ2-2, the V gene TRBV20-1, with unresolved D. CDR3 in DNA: TGCAGTGCCAGGAACACCGGGGAGCTGTTTTTT. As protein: CSARNTGELFF.